These T cell receptor beta chains were read from a single sample in a study of breast tumors, draining lymph nodes, adjacent tissues. MiXCR was run by TCRdb on the multiplex PCR reads, yielding one entry per CDR3 protein. The repertoire has 170,000 or so distinct CDR3 sequences, about 30% of them found once; the top ten carry around 4.5%. The source material was axillary lymph node tissue. The receptors originated from a female donor with breast cancer. Some clones in this sample may be carry-over from other donors' samples. CDR3s include the opening cysteine and the closing phenylalanine or tryptophan. Fields, in order: D gene, clone size, V gene, J gene, CDR3 DNA, CDR3 protein. D genes are given only for firm matches. Where a row states a size, it is once, few, many or the class of an expanded clone; other rows omit it.

>-|many|TRBV5-6|TRBJ2-7
TGTGCCAGCAGCGTCGGACACACCCTCGGTGAGCAGTACTTC
CASSVGHTLGEQYF
>TRBD1|many|TRBV7-9|TRBJ1-2
TGTGCCAGCAGCGCAGAGACAGGGAGCGAGGGCTACACCTTC
CASSAETGSEGYTF
>TRBD1|-|TRBV12-3/TRBV12-4|TRBJ1-2
TGTGCCAGCAGTGTAATGACAGGGAACTATGGCTACACCTTC
CASSVMTGNYGYTF
>-|many|TRBV3-1|TRBJ2-2
TGTGCCAGCAGCCAAGAAGCGGCAGCTGCGAACACCGGGGAGCTGTTTTTT
CASSQEAAAANTGELFF
>-|-|TRBV20-1|TRBJ1-3
TGCAGTGCTTGGGACGGGGGCGGGAACACCATATATTTT
CSAWDGGGNTIYF
>-|many|TRBV29-1|TRBJ2-1
TGCAGCGTTGCGGACTCCCCAACCGGGAATGAGCAGTTCTTC
CSVADSPTGNEQFF
>-|many|TRBV18|TRBJ2-5
TGTGCCAGCTCACCACCTAGGGGGCAAGAGACCCAGTACTTC
CASSPPRGQETQYF
>TRBD1|many|TRBV20-1|TRBJ2-7
TGCAGTGCTGGGATTTTGGGACAGCTTTACGAGCAGTACTTC
CSAGILGQLYEQYF
>-|many|TRBV19|TRBJ2-6
TGTGCCAGTAGTATAGCAGAAGGGCATTCAGGGGCCAACGTCCTGACTTTC
CASSIAEGHSGANVLTF
>TRBD1|-|TRBV5-6|TRBJ2-1
TGTGCCAGCAGCATAAAACAGGGGGGCGAGCAGTTCAATGAGCAGTTCTTC
CASSIKQGGEQFNEQFF
>-|-|TRBV6-6|TRBJ1-5
TGTGCCAGCACTCACAGGGAGCCCAATCAGCCCCAGCATTTT
CASTHREPNQPQHF